Below are 5 T cell receptor beta chains sequenced from a single sample in a study of Tregs in tolerant kidney transplant recipients. TCRdb keeps only in-frame clones here, not all; method: immunoSEQ multiplex PCR. The sample comprises about 120,000 clones, 85% to 95% of which are singletons, and approximately 0.6% rests with the top ten. Sequenced input: CD4+ T cells from blood. Every receptor here comes from a human donor in good health.

CDR3 protein: CASTWSSGKSYEQYF. For the CDR3, the DNA is TGTGCCAGCACCTGGTCTAGCGGGAAATCCTACGAGCAGTACTTC. The chain combines TRBV6-5 with TRBJ2-7; 9 bases line up with TRBD2. CDR1 and CDR2 from the germline V gene are MNHEY and SVGAGI. The V segment lost 7 bases and the J segment 1 base; nucleotides outside the gene matches: 8. The CDR3 spans 15 residues.

The chain has TRBV30 and TRBJ2-5, with a possible D match to TRBD2 (6 bases). The CDR3 runs to 14 residues. V lost 0 bases and J lost 5, with 13 bases in between. CDR1 and CDR2 (germline): GTSNPN, SVGIG (reference sequence). The DNA of the CDR3 is TGTGCCTGGAGTGTGGCGGGGAGAGGGGAGACCCAGTACTTC. It is translated as CAWSVAGRGETQYF.

The chain is built from TRBV29-1 and TRBJ1-4; a possible D gene is TRBD1 (6 bases). Looked up from germline, CDR1 is SQVTM and CDR2 is ANQGSEA. The V and J ends lost 1 base and 7 bases respectively, with 10 bases between them. The CDR3 is 13 amino acids. The chain's CDR3 is CSVEVIQGEKLFF. CDR3 DNA sequence: TGCAGCGTTGAAGTGATACAGGGTGAAAAACTGTTTTTT.

J is TRBJ2-2 and V is TRBV9; D may be TRBD1 or TRBD2 (6 bases each). V was cut by 0 bases and J by 1 base, with 10 bases left in between. The germline V gene encodes CDR1 SGDLS and CDR2 YYNGEE. The CDR3 contains 16 residues. The CDR3 sequence is CASSVAGALNTGELFF. CDR3 sequence (DNA): TGTGCCAGCAGCGTAGCGGGGGCCCTGAACACCGGGGAGCTGTTTTTT.

The chain employs TRBV18 and TRBJ1-3; no clear D. The CDR3 runs to 15 residues. Germline V lookup: CDR1 KGHSH, CDR2 LQKENI. Trimming removed 4 bases from V and 2 bases from J, with 12 bases in between. The CDR3 loop reads CASSRLKEPGNTIYF. DNA for the CDR3: TGTGCCAGCTCACGCCTTAAGGAACCTGGAAACACCATATATTTT.